This T cell receptor beta chain was found in a study of shared clonotypes between healthy human individuals. Turning to the study itself: Used for every donor were three CD4 naive, three CD4 memory, two CD8 naive and one CD8 memory plate. Findings of the study overall: Generation probability values for non-shared clonotypes were lower than those for clonotypes shared by all four donors.

Here immunoSEQ multiplex PCR was the method, and the copy in TCRdb shows in-frame clones only, minus some. The data contain about 2.1 million clones, 80% to 95% of them seen just once; the ten biggest clones take up over 1.5%. Naive CD8 cells lacked CD45RO and underwent positive selection for CCR7, leaving out terminally differentiated effector memory CD45RA+ cells. Everyone who donated was a Caucasian adult who lived in Nashville, Tennessee. This CDR3 has 15 residues. The germline CDR1 and CDR2 sequences are KGHSH and LQKENI. V lost 3 bases and J 5 bases, leaving 16 bases between the germline ends. With regard to this clone: Its antigen is as yet unknown.

This TCR came from a man aged 18 to 29 in good health. Some clones in this sample may be carry-over from other donors' samples. Sequencing was performed on naive CD8+ T cells from PBMCs. The V gene is TRBV18, the J gene TRBJ2-5; maybe TRBD1 (6 bases). The CDR3 coding sequence is TGTGCCAGCTCACCTCCCACGGGACATACGGAGACCCAGTACTTC. The encoded protein is CASSPPTGHTETQYF.